One T cell receptor beta chain is described in this entry. TCRdb called the reads again in MiXCR, with one record for every CDR3 protein. The sample gives about 310,000 distinct CDR3 sequences, under 20% of which show up once; around 12% is in the top ten. The V gene lost 0 bases and the J gene lost 7 bases, with 14 bases spanning the gap. This CDR3 has 14 amino acids. Germline V gene data show CDR1 as SGDLS and CDR2 as YYNGEE. These data originate in a study of T cell repertoires in cytomegalovirus infection. Sequencing was done on a sample of PBMCs. The receptor was derived from a human donor in good health (CMV status not recorded). Some clones in this sample may be carry-over from other donors' samples. The chain has TRBV9 and TRBJ2-7; D gene unclear. This CDR3 reads CASSVAGLGWEQYF. The CDR3 DNA follows: TGTGCCAGCAGCGTAGCAGGTTTGGGCTGGGAGCAGTACTTC.